These T cell receptor beta chains were read from a single sample in a study of PD-1 blockade in classical Hodgkin lymphoma. The assay was immunoSEQ multiplex PCR, and TCRdb's table has in-frame clones only and misses some. The table includes some 84,000 clones, about nine tenths detected once. The sample consisted of peripheral blood mononuclear cells (PBMCs), taken before the second cycle of nivolumab. These receptors were taken from a human donor with classical Hodgkin lymphoma. Each CDR3 is given with its conserved first and last residue. The D gene is left open where the match is weak. Clone size is given for some rows only: seen once, a few or many times, or a class if the clone is expanded.

j_call cdr3_length clone_size v_call d_call cdr3_aa cdr3_nt
TRBJ2-5 14 . TRBV7-9 . CASSPVGGYETQYF TGTGCCAGCAGCCCTGTGGGGGGATATGAGACCCAGTACTTC
TRBJ2-1 14 . TRBV27 TRBD1 CASRGTGLYNEQFF TGTGCCAGCCGCGGGACAGGCCTCTACAATGAGCAGTTCTTC
TRBJ2-1 17 . TRBV28 . CASGRRGGGRALGEQFF TGTGCCAGCGGGCGCAGAGGGGGGGGGAGGGCCTTAGGGGAGCAGTTCTTC
TRBJ2-1 14 . TRBV6-5 . CASSYLGGPNEQFF TGTGCCAGCAGTTACTTGGGGGGGCCCAATGAGCAGTTCTTC
TRBJ2-7 11 . TRBV4-1 TRBD2 CASSGRGGQYF TGCGCCAGCAGTGGCCGGGGGGGGCAGTACTTC
TRBJ2-5 17 . TRBV18 TRBD1 CASSRRSDRGRLETQYF TGTGCCAGCTCACGACGCTCGGACAGGGGGCGTTTGGAGACCCAGTACTTC
TRBJ2-7 18 . TRBV27 TRBD2 CASRQSRDLTSAYYEQYF TGTGCCAGCAGGCAGTCCCGGGACTTGACTAGCGCTTACTACGAGCAGTACTTC
TRBJ1-1 14 . TRBV11-3 . CASSLGGMNTEAFF TGTGCCAGCAGCTTAGGGGGAATGAACACTGAAGCTTTCTTT
TRBJ1-2 15 . TRBV9 TRBD1 CASSAQGAANYGYTF TGTGCCAGCAGCGCACAGGGGGCGGCCAACTATGGCTACACCTTC
TRBJ1-1 13 . TRBV25-1 TRBD1 CASGQGADTEAFF TGTGCCAGCGGACAGGGGGCGGACACTGAAGCTTTCTTT
TRBJ1-6 15 . TRBV30 TRBD1 CAWSELRQGNSPLHF TGTGCCTGGAGTGAGCTTCGACAGGGTAATTCACCCCTCCACTTT
TRBJ1-5 15 . TRBV6-6 . CASSYGDRYNQPQHF TGTGCCAGCAGTTACGGGGACCGATACAATCAGCCCCAGCATTTT
TRBJ1-1 10 few TRBV20-1 TRBD1 CSATGQGAFF TGCAGTGCTACTGGACAGGGGGCTTTCTTT
TRBJ2-1 14 . TRBV4-1 . CASSQGPLAYEQFF TGCGCCAGCAGCCAAGGACCGTTGGCGTATGAGCAGTTCTTC
TRBJ2-1 14 . TRBV28 TRBD2 CASRGASGSYEQFF TGTGCCAGCCGAGGGGCTAGCGGGAGTTATGAGCAGTTCTTC
TRBJ2-7 16 . TRBV2 TRBD1 CASSEAGTVSNYEQYF TGTGCCAGCAGTGAAGCGGGGACAGTTTCCAACTACGAGCAGTACTTC
TRBJ2-1 13 . TRBV25-1 . CATLQWGDNEQFF TGTGCCACACTCCAATGGGGGGACAATGAGCAGTTCTTC
TRBJ2-1 16 . TRBV11-3 TRBD2 CASSLTLAGSYNEQFF TGTGCCAGCAGCCTCACCCTAGCGGGGTCCTACAATGAGCAGTTCTTC
TRBJ2-3 16 . TRBV30 TRBD2 CAWSARTSGRSDTQYF TGTGCCTGGAGTGCCCGTACTAGCGGGAGGTCAGATACGCAGTATTTT
TRBJ1-1 14 once TRBV7-9 TRBD1 CASSLEGGRSGAFF TGTGCCAGCAGCTTAGAAGGGGGCAGGAGTGGGGCTTTCTTT
TRBJ2-1 13 . TRBV5-1 . CASHQEVLDEQFF TGCGCCAGCCACCAGGAGGTTTTGGATGAGCAGTTCTTC
TRBJ1-5 15 . TRBV18 . CASSPRRQGRQPQHF TGTGCCAGCTCACCACGTAGGCAGGGGAGGCAGCCCCAGCATTTT
TRBJ2-5 14 . TRBV5-1 TRBD1 CASSPPRTGGDQYF TGCGCCAGCAGCCCTCCCCGGACAGGGGGCGACCAGTACTTC
TRBJ1-1 14 few TRBV30 . CAWSPLGSNTEAFF TGTGCCTGGAGTCCCTTAGGGAGTAACACTGAAGCTTTCTTT
TRBJ2-1 13 . TRBV11-2 . CASSLVAGDEQFF TGTGCCAGCAGCTTAGTGGCCGGTGATGAGCAGTTCTTC
TRBJ2-6 17 once TRBV5-4 . CASSLFPGDWGANVLTF TGTGCCAGCAGCTTGTTCCCAGGGGACTGGGGGGCCAACGTCCTGACTTTC
TRBJ1-3 11 . TRBV6-1 . CASRSGNTIYF TGTGCCAGCAGGTCGGGAAACACCATATATTTT
TRBJ2-2 14 . TRBV10-3 . CAITPSDDTGELFF TGTGCCATCACGCCTAGCGATGACACCGGGGAGCTGTTTTTT
TRBJ1-2 14 . TRBV28 . CASSFPSRGYGYTF TGTGCCAGCAGTTTTCCAAGCAGGGGCTATGGCTACACCTTC
TRBJ1-2 14 . TRBV6-1 TRBD1 CASSEHGDRGGYTF TGTGCCAGCAGTGAACATGGGGACAGGGGTGGCTACACCTTC
TRBJ2-5 18 . TRBV6-1 TRBD2 CASSEILLGGGRMETQYF TGTGCCAGCAGTGAAATCCTTTTAGGTGGCGGGAGAATGGAGACCCAGTACTTC
TRBJ1-2 14 . TRBV14 TRBD1 CASSPTGLGYGYTF TGTGCCAGCAGCCCGACAGGGCTCGGCTATGGCTACACCTTC
TRBJ2-1 17 . TRBV11-2 TRBD2 CASSHNFGGSTYNEQFF TGTGCCAGCAGCCACAATTTCGGGGGGAGCACCTACAATGAGCAGTTCTTC
TRBJ1-4 13 . TRBV19 . CASSINGAEKLFF TGTGCCAGTAGTATTAATGGCGCTGAAAAACTGTTTTTT
TRBJ2-7 11 . TRBV27 . CASSSTYEQYF TGTGCCAGCAGTTCCACCTACGAGCAGTACTTC
TRBJ2-7 12 . TRBV28 . CASSFSHYEQYF TGTGCCAGCAGTTTCTCCCACTACGAGCAGTACTTC
TRBJ1-5 15 . TRBV5-1 . CASSTDGGRDQPQHF TGCGCCAGCAGCACGGACGGGGGTAGAGACCAGCCCCAGCATTTT
TRBJ2-1 15 . TRBV5-4 TRBD2 CASTGGAGGPAEQFF TGTGCCAGCACCGGGGGAGCGGGAGGGCCGGCTGAGCAGTTCTTC
TRBJ2-3 14 . TRBV6-4 . CASSDSLETTTQYF TGTGCCAGCAGTGACTCGTTGGAGACAACGACGCAGTATTTT
TRBJ2-2 16 . TRBV18 . CASSPPTMVGTGELFF TGTGCCAGCTCACCACCGACCATGGTTGGTACCGGGGAGCTGTTTTTT
TRBJ2-7 13 . TRBV30 TRBD2 CAWSALGGTEQYF TGTGCCTGGAGTGCCCTCGGGGGGACCGAGCAGTACTTC
TRBJ1-3 15 . TRBV28 . CASRRTVSSGNTIYF TGTGCCAGCAGGAGAACTGTAAGCTCTGGAAACACCATATATTTT
TRBJ1-1 14 . TRBV6-5 . CASSYSRMNTEAFF TGTGCCAGCAGTTACTCTCGAATGAACACTGAAGCTTTCTTT
TRBJ1-2 11 . TRBV30 . CALELGYGYTF TGTGCCCTGGAGTTGGGGTATGGCTACACCTTC
TRBJ1-1 18 . TRBV28 TRBD1 CASSLSPTSRGKNTEAFF TGTGCCAGCAGTTTATCCCCCACCTCCAGGGGGAAGAACACTGAAGCTTTCTTT
TRBJ2-3 16 . TRBV7-9 . CASSLGMGLEEDTQYF TGTGCCAGCAGCTTGGGCATGGGGTTGGAAGAGGATACGCAGTATTTT
TRBJ2-5 17 . TRBV9 TRBD2 CASSVGGWGLAAETQYF TGTGCCAGCAGCGTAGGGGGATGGGGACTAGCCGCAGAGACCCAGTACTTC
TRBJ2-2 17 . TRBV28 TRBD2 CASSSVGLAGGGGELFF TGTGCCAGCAGTTCCGTAGGACTAGCGGGCGGTGGCGGGGAGCTGTTTTTT
TRBJ2-2 13 . TRBV27 . CASSFYQGGELFF TGTGCCAGCAGTTTCTACCAGGGGGGGGAGCTGTTTTTT
TRBJ2-7 17 . TRBV27 . CASSLRHGGTFPYEQYF TGTGCCAGCAGTTTGCGGCACGGCGGTACTTTTCCCTACGAGCAGTACTTC
TRBJ2-1 12 . TRBV11-1 . CASRKAHNEQFF TGTGCCAGCCGGAAGGCCCACAATGAGCAGTTCTTC
TRBJ2-7 12 . TRBV13 . CASSLLSDEQYF TGTGCCAGCAGCTTACTCTCCGACGAGCAGTACTTC
TRBJ1-6 16 . TRBV10-2 TRBD1 CASSRDRGQYNSPLHF TGCGCCAGCAGCCGGGACAGGGGGCAATATAATTCACCCCTCCACTTT
TRBJ1-1 10 . TRBV2 . CASLVGGAFF TGTGCCAGCCTGGTGGGAGGGGCTTTCTTT
TRBJ2-7 14 once TRBV30 TRBD1 CAWTTGTGGFEQYF TGTGCCTGGACCACCGGGACAGGGGGGTTCGAGCAGTACTTC
TRBJ2-7 12 few TRBV14 TRBD2 CASAGVVYEQYF TGTGCCAGCGCGGGAGTTGTCTACGAGCAGTACTTC
TRBJ2-7 14 . TRBV19 . CASSIGTDSYEQYF TGTGCCAGTAGTATCGGGACCGACAGCTACGAGCAGTACTTC
TRBJ1-2 15 . TRBV5-8 TRBD1 CASSPGQGAGYGYTF TGTGCCAGCAGCCCGGGACAGGGGGCGGGCTATGGCTACACCTTC
TRBJ2-5 17 . TRBV7-2 . CASSPGRTLYPPETQYF TGTGCCAGCAGCCCTGGCCGGACATTATATCCGCCGGAGACCCAGTACTTC